The source of this T cell receptor beta chain is a study of T cell responses to AZD1222 COVID-19 vaccine. General study results and limits: Spike regions recognized by vaccine-associated CD4 TCRs spanned the protein, led by 160-218 and 743-854. Close to half of all spike-specific TCRs reportedly target regions of the variants that are unmutated.

For this clone: Antigen specificity is unknown.

Sequenced by immunoSEQ multiplex PCR; TCRdb stores in-frame clones only, minus some. The table lists 87,000 or so clones, around 87% of them singletons. The CDR3 has 18 amino acids. Trimming removed 1 base from V and 0 bases from J; junction bases left unmatched: 9. Germline V gives CDR1 SGHAT, CDR2 FQNNGV. The TCR originated in an adult in good health. The material was peripheral blood, obtained on day 0 of AZD1222 vaccination. The J gene is TRBJ2-3, the V gene TRBV11-2; TRBD2 aligns across 8 bases. DNA of the CDR3: TGTGCCAGCAGCTTAGTACTAAGGGTAGCGGGGAGCACAGATACGCAGTATTTT. It codes for CASSLVLRVAGSTDTQYF.